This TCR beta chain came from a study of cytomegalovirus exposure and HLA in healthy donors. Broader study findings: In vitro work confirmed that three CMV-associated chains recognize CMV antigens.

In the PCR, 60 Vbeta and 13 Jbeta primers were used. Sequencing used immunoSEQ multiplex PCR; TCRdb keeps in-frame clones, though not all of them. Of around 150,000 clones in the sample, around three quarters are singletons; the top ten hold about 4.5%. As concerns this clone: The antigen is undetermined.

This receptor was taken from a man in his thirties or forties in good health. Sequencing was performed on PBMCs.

The CDR3 is CASSLGEWRGELFF. CDR3 in DNA: TGTGCCAGCAGCTTAGGGGAGTGGAGGGGGGAGCTGTTTTTT. The J gene is TRBJ2-2, the V gene TRBV7-2; maybe TRBD2 (5 bases). Trimming stripped 1 base from V and 8 bases from J, with 11 bases between. CDR3 length: 14 amino acids. Germline-derived CDR1 and CDR2 are SGHTA and FQGNSA.